The T cell receptor (beta chain) under discussion was sequenced for a study of response to subunit inactivated influenza vaccine. TCRdb fed the RT-PCR reads into MiXCR, producing one record per CDR3 protein. The sample lists around 200,000 distinct CDR3 sequences, roughly 12% occurring once. CDR3 length equals 17 residues. Germline-derived CDR1 and CDR2 are SGHTA and FQGNSA. Trimming removed 2 bases from V and 3 bases from J; junction bases left unmatched: 9. This clonotype was recorded a few times. These data also featured in a second study, about T cells expressing NK-cell markers. As that report states: Researchers built TCR beta cDNA using 5'RACE template switching with UMIs. The CD3+CD56-NKG2C+ fraction of a few donors was likewise dominated by these clonotypes.

The starting material was CD8+ T cells sorted from PBMCs, obtained 11 to 12 days after vaccination. This chain joins TRBV7-2 and TRBJ2-1, with TRBD2 matching over 8 bases. The source is a man in his fifties or sixties who received an inactivated influenza vaccine. Written as DNA, the CDR3 is TGTGCCAGCAGCTTATCACCCCCCCTAGCGGGCTACAATGAGCAGTTCTTC. It encodes CASSLSPPLAGYNEQFF.